Presented here are 7 T cell receptor beta chains from one specimen sequenced in a study of cytomegalovirus exposure and HLA in healthy donors. Amplification used 60 Vbeta primers and 13 Jbeta primers. The assay was immunoSEQ multiplex PCR, and TCRdb's table has in-frame clones only and misses some. Here the sample table reports around 140,000 clones. Material: PBMCs. These receptors all stem from a woman aged 40 to 50 in good health and CMV-seronegative.

The chain links TRBV10-3 to TRBJ1-4; 7 bases agree with TRBD1. Germline values: CDR1 ENHRY, CDR2 SYGVKD. The length of the CDR3 is 20 residues. With 8 bases clipped from V and 5 bases from J, the junction kept 26 bases outside the gene matches. The CDR3 nucleotides are TGTGCCATCGACCCGACAGGGCGGGCTCTCACCGACACCCACAATGAAAAACTGTTTTTT. This translates into CAIDPTGRALTDTHNEKLFF.

The gene calls are TRBV7-2 and TRBJ2-6; D is possibly TRBD2 (5 bases). Deletions cut 9 bases from V and 0 bases from J, with 6 bases between. Germline CDR1 SGHTA, CDR2 FQGNSA. CDR3 length: 13 amino acids. The CDR3 is CARRDSGANVLTF. DNA for the CDR3: TGTGCCAGGAGGGACTCTGGGGCCAACGTCCTGACTTTC.

The V and J genes are TRBV28 and TRBJ1-2, with D maybe TRBD1 (5 bases). Germline V lookup: CDR1 MDHEN, CDR2 SYDVKM. Trimming removed 5 bases at V and 1 base at J, with 14 bases between. This CDR3 has 15 amino acids. Written as DNA, the CDR3 is TGTGCCAGCAGTGCGCAGGCAGGGAATAACTATGGCTACACCTTC. Its translation: CASSAQAGNNYGYTF.

The chain has TRBV6-6 and TRBJ2-1; TRBD1 might be the D (5 bases). CDR3 length equals 14 residues. From germline, CDR1 is MNHNY and CDR2 SVGAGI (reference sequence). V shed 6 bases and J shed 7 bases, with 16 bases lying between them. CDR3 in amino acids: CASSFSQGRNEQFF. Written as DNA, the CDR3 is TGTGCCAGCAGCTTCTCCCAGGGAAGGAATGAGCAGTTCTTC.

The genes are TRBV5-1 and TRBJ2-3, with a weak D call TRBD1 (6 bases). This CDR3 region has 14 residues. Trimming pared 2 bases from V and 0 bases from J, leaving 7 bases between. Germline loops: CDR1 SGHRS, CDR2 YFSETQ. In DNA form, the CDR3 reads TGCGCCAGCAGCTTAGGACAGAGCACAGATACGCAGTATTTT. This gives the protein CASSLGQSTDTQYF.

V usage is TRBV28 and J usage is TRBJ2-2; 15 nucleotides align to TRBD2. Germline assignment: CDR1 MDHEN and CDR2 SYDVKM. Unmatched junction bases numbered 10, after V lost 5 bases and J lost 9 bases. The CDR3 extends over 17 amino acids. The CDR3 sequence: CASSRTSGGAKPRELFF. In DNA form, the CDR3 reads TGTGCCAGCAGTCGGACTAGCGGGGGGGCGAAACCCAGGGAGCTGTTTTTT.

The V and J genes are TRBV5-6 and TRBJ2-2; tentatively, D is TRBD1 (5 bases). The CDR3 contains 15 residues. The ends were cut back, 1 base at V and 4 bases at J, with 11 bases in the middle. In germline, CDR1 is SGHDT, CDR2 YYEEEE. In DNA, the CDR3 is TGTGCCAGCAGCTTGTTCCCAGGGTCCACCGGGGAGCTGTTTTTT. Amino acids: CASSLFPGSTGELFF.